This is a list of T cell receptor beta chains from one sample in a study of control samples from healthy donors and cancer patients. The data were produced by immunoSEQ multiplex PCR, yet TCRdb's version contains in-frame clones alone and is incomplete. The table shows 90,000 to 120,000 clones, with 82% occurring only once. Sequenced sample: blood. The receptor source for this set is a man aged 18-30 years in good health. CDR3s include the opening cysteine and the closing phenylalanine or tryptophan. Each record gives: clone size, CDR3 length, D gene, V gene, J gene, CDR3 DNA, CDR3 protein. A D gene is named only where the DNA matches it firmly. Where a row states a size, it is once, few, many or the class of an expanded clone; other rows omit it.

-	13	TRBD2	TRBV9	TRBJ2-3	TGTGCCAGCAGCCCCGGGGGGGCAGATACGCAGTATTTT	CASSPGGADTQYF
-	15	-	TRBV5-1	TRBJ2-1	TGCGCCAGCAGCCGGCGGGACGGATTACATGGTGAGCAGTTCTTC	CASSRRDGLHGEQFF
-	16	TRBD1	TRBV4-3	TRBJ2-3	TGCGCCAGCAGCCAAGATTTGGGACAGGAGTCAGATACGCAGTATTTT	CASSQDLGQESDTQYF
-	16	TRBD2	TRBV11-2	TRBJ2-3	TGTGCCAGCAGCTTACGACTAGCGGGGGGCACAGATACGCAGTATTTT	CASSLRLAGGTDTQYF
-	11	-	TRBV20-1	TRBJ2-5	TGCAGTGCTAGAGATAGGGAGACCCAGTACTTC	CSARDRETQYF
-	14	-	TRBV6-5	TRBJ2-5	TGTGCCAGCAGTTACTCGAGAGAACCCAGGACCCAGTACTTC	CASSYSREPRTQYF
-	13	TRBD1	TRBV28	TRBJ1-2	TGTGCCAGCAGTCCCGGGACAGGGTATGGCTACACCTTC	CASSPGTGYGYTF
-	14	-	TRBV11-2	TRBJ2-5	TGTGCCAGCAGCGCAGGGGAAGGGGGGGAGACCCAGTACTTC	CASSAGEGGETQYF
-	17	-	TRBV18	TRBJ2-2	TGTGCCAGTATCCCCGGGACACACGAAATCTACACCGGGGAGCTGTTTTTT	CASIPGTHEIYTGELFF
-	14	TRBD1	TRBV11-1	TRBJ1-2	TGTGCCAGCAGTTCCTGGGAGGGGGCGTATGGCTACACCTTC	CASSSWEGAYGYTF
-	13	-	TRBV6-4	TRBJ2-3	TGTGCCAGCTCTTGGGGAGACGCAGATACGCAGTATTTT	CASSWGDADTQYF
few	12	-	TRBV11-2	TRBJ2-1	TGTGCCAGCAGCTCGGTGATTGGTGAGCAGTTCTTC	CASSSVIGEQFF
-	14	TRBD1	TRBV10-3	TRBJ1-5	TGTGCCATCAGCGCGGACAGGGTTGGTCAGCCCCAGCATTTT	CAISADRVGQPQHF
-	13	-	TRBV28	TRBJ1-2	TGTGCCAGCAGTCGGGACGGATTCTATGGCTACACCTTC	CASSRDGFYGYTF
-	17	TRBD1	TRBV7-9	TRBJ1-5	TGTGCCAGCAGCTTAGATAGTCCAGGGGGCTTTAATCAGCCCCAGCATTTT	CASSLDSPGGFNQPQHF
-	15	-	TRBV2	TRBJ1-5	TGTGCCAGCAGCCTTAATTATATGAGCAATCAGCCCCAGCATTTT	CASSLNYMSNQPQHF
-	13	-	TRBV9	TRBJ2-3	TGTGCCAGCAGCGTAACGGGCACAGATACGCAGTATTTT	CASSVTGTDTQYF
once	14	TRBD1	TRBV6-5	TRBJ2-2	TGTGCCAGCAGGCGGACAGGGGACACCGGGGAGCTGTTTTTT	CASRRTGDTGELFF
-	13	-	TRBV7-3	TRBJ1-2	TGTGCCAGCAGCTTACCACGGAACTATGGCTACACCTTC	CASSLPRNYGYTF
-	15	TRBD1	TRBV6-5	TRBJ1-6	TGTGCCAGCAGTCCGGACAGGGCTTATAATTCACCCCTCCACTTT	CASSPDRAYNSPLHF
-	18	TRBD1	TRBV29-1	TRBJ2-3	TGCAGCGTAACGGGACAGGGGGCAGTTTCGGTCGTCACAGATACGCAGTATTTT	CSVTGQGAVSVVTDTQYF
-	15	-	TRBV2	TRBJ2-3	TGTGCCAGCAATCCCCAAGGACAGTTCACAGATACGCAGTATTTT	CASNPQGQFTDTQYF
-	14	TRBD1	TRBV6-6	TRBJ1-5	TGTGCCAGCAGGGGAGACAGGGTTAATCAGCCCCAGCATTTT	CASRGDRVNQPQHF
-	18	TRBD2	TRBV3-1/TRBV3-2	TRBJ2-5	TGTGCCAGCAGCGGGAATACCTGGACTAGCGGGGGTGAGGAGACCCAGTACTTC	CASSGNTWTSGGEETQYF
few	14	-	TRBV11-1	TRBJ2-2	TGTGCCAGCAGCCTCCAGAGAAACACCGGGGAGCTGTTTTTT	CASSLQRNTGELFF
-	16	-	TRBV27	TRBJ1-4	TGTGCCAGCAGTTTTAAGTGGGGGAGGGGTAATGAAAAACTGTTTTTT	CASSFKWGRGNEKLFF
once	13	-	TRBV6-1	TRBJ2-7	TGTGCCAGCAGCAAACAGGTTCTCCGGGAGCAGTACTTC	CASSKQVLREQYF
once	13	-	TRBV6-1	TRBJ1-2	TGTGCCAGCAGTGAAGATCCCGTCGGACGCTACACCTTC	CASSEDPVGRYTF
-	19	-	TRBV21-1	TRBJ1-5	TGTGCCAGCAGCCCCCGTTCCGTCAAGGGGGCTGGGAGCAATCAGCCCCAGCATTTT	CASSPRSVKGAGSNQPQHF
-	15	TRBD1	TRBV24-1	TRBJ2-1	TGTGCCACCAGCCTACGGACAGGATTAAGCAATGAGCAGTTCTTC	CATSLRTGLSNEQFF
-	18	TRBD1	TRBV5-1	TRBJ2-3	TGCGCCAGCAGCTTGGAGTGGAGGACAGGGGGTCTCGCAGATACGCAGTATTTT	CASSLEWRTGGLADTQYF
-	15	TRBD1	TRBV19	TRBJ1-5	TGTGCCAGTAGTATTTGGGCAGGGGGCGATCAGCCCCAGCATTTT	CASSIWAGGDQPQHF
once	16	-	TRBV28	TRBJ1-5	TGTGCCAGCAGTTTAGTACTAAGGGCAGCCCATCAGCCCCAGCATTTT	CASSLVLRAAHQPQHF
-	15	-	TRBV28	TRBJ2-7	TGTGCCAGCAGTTTACCTCCGGGGGCGGCGTACGAGCAGTACTTC	CASSLPPGAAYEQYF
-	14	TRBD1	TRBV7-8	TRBJ2-7	TGTGCCAGCAGCTTAGAGGGGGCGAGAGGCGAGCAGTACTTC	CASSLEGARGEQYF
-	15	-	TRBV9	TRBJ2-2	TGTGCCAGCAGCGTAGTTGAAGGGGGCACCGGGGAGCTGTTTTTT	CASSVVEGGTGELFF
-	15	TRBD1	TRBV2	TRBJ1-4	TGTGCCAGCAGTCGACAGGGGTCCGCTAATGAAAAACTGTTTTTT	CASSRQGSANEKLFF
-	15	TRBD1	TRBV27	TRBJ1-1	TGTGCCAGCAGTCCCCATGGACAGGTTGAAACTGAAGCTTTCTTT	CASSPHGQVETEAFF
-	13	-	TRBV11-2	TRBJ1-2	TGTGCCAGCAGCTTAGCGGGCGGGAATGGCTACACCTTC	CASSLAGGNGYTF
-	19	TRBD2	TRBV4-1	TRBJ2-1	TGCGCCAGCAGCCAAGTTCCTAGCGGGGGGGCGTACTCCTACAATGAGCAGTTCTTC	CASSQVPSGGAYSYNEQFF
-	11	-	TRBV24-1	TRBJ1-2	TGTGCCACCAGTACAGGCTATGGCTACACCTTC	CATSTGYGYTF
-	15	TRBD2	TRBV5-3	TRBJ2-1	TGTGCCAGAAGCCCGACTAGCGGGGGCTACAATGAGCAGTTCTTC	CARSPTSGGYNEQFF
-	18	TRBD1	TRBV30	TRBJ2-3	TGTGCCTGGAGTGTACAAAAATTTGGACAGGGGGCTACAGATACGCAGTATTTT	CAWSVQKFGQGATDTQYF
once	12	TRBD1	TRBV19	TRBJ1-1	TGTGCCAGTAGCCTCTCGACAGGGGGAGCTTTCTTT	CASSLSTGGAFF